The 26 T cell receptor beta chains below all came from one sample that was sequenced in a study of cytomegalovirus exposure and HLA in healthy donors. 13 Jbeta primers and 60 Vbeta primers were used for the PCR. The protocol was immunoSEQ multiplex PCR, while the TCRdb copy is restricted to in-frame clones and leaves out a portion. The table shows about 160,000 clones, with approximately 81% occurring only once. Sequenced sample: PBMCs. These receptors originate from a man aged 18-30 years in good health and CMV-seropositive.

Here the CDR3 DNA reads TGTGCCATCAGGGCAACAGGGACTGGAAACACCATATATTTT. This sequence encodes CAIRATGTGNTIYF. The chain uses TRBV10-3 and TRBJ1-3, with a tentative D call TRBD1 (6 bases). The CDR3 is 14 residues long. Trimming took off 6 bases at V and 2 bases at J, with 11 bases between the two ends. The germline V gene has CDR1 ENHRY and CDR2 SYGVKD.

This rearrangement joins TRBV7-2 to TRBJ1-1; possibly TRBD1 for D (6 bases). V dropped 5 bases and J dropped 2 bases, with 15 bases sitting between them. The CDR3 runs to 15 residues. CDR1 and CDR2 (germline): SGHTA, FQGNSA. CDR3 DNA: TGTGCCAGCAGCCTTTTGGGGGCCCGAAACACTGAAGCTTTCTTT. This translates into CASSLLGARNTEAFF.

V is TRBV5-1 and J is TRBJ2-7; TRBD2 is a possible D gene (6 bases). In germline, CDR1 is SGHRS, CDR2 YFSETQ. The germline V and J ends were trimmed by 4 bases and 0 bases, with 14 bases remaining between them. The CDR3 totals 15 residues. The chain's CDR3 is CASSPTSGSSYEQYF. CDR3 nucleotides: TGCGCCAGCAGCCCGACCTCCGGGAGCTCCTACGAGCAGTACTTC.

The J gene is TRBJ2-1, the V gene TRBV6-1; 15 bases are shared with TRBD2. This CDR3 is 18 amino acids long. Trimming at V came to 1 base and at J to 0 bases, leaving 1 base not matched to a gene. CDR1 MNHNS and CDR2 SASEGT come from the germline V gene. CDR3 sequence (DNA): TGTGCCAGCAGTGAAGGGACTAGCGGGGGGGTCTCCTACAATGAGCAGTTCTTC. It yields the protein CASSEGTSGGVSYNEQFF.

This rearrangement joins TRBV13 to TRBJ2-7; maybe TRBD1 (6 bases). Germline loops: CDR1 PRHDT, CDR2 FYEKMQ (reference sequence). The CDR3 runs to 14 residues. The germline V and J ends were trimmed by 2 bases and 4 bases, with 12 bases remaining between them. CDR3 in amino acids: CASSLPGTSYEQYF. CDR3 DNA: TGTGCCAGCAGCTTACCCGGGACATCTTACGAGCAGTACTTC.

This chain joins TRBV5-1 and TRBJ2-3; possibly TRBD1 for D (6 bases). Germline CDR1 and CDR2: SGHRS and YFSETQ. V was pared by 4 bases and J by 6 bases, with 15 bases between. CDR3 length equals 14 residues. This chain's CDR3 is CASSRQPGADTQYF. CDR3 DNA sequence: TGCGCCAGCAGCCGACAACCAGGGGCGGATACGCAGTATTTT.

This chain uses TRBV7-2 with TRBJ2-1, with TRBD2 as a possible D gene (6 bases). Germline CDR1 is SGHTA and CDR2 is FQGNSA. The CDR3 sequence is 15 residues long. V gave up 4 bases and J gave up 0 bases, with 10 bases separating them. For the CDR3, the DNA is TGTGCCAGCAGCTCCCAGGGAGGCTCCTACAATGAGCAGTTCTTC. Encoded protein: CASSSQGGSYNEQFF.

V gene TRBV9 combines with J gene TRBJ1-4, with D hard to call. The CDR3 sequence is 15 residues long. The V gene lost 5 bases and the J gene lost 4 bases, with 15 bases spanning the gap. Germline values: CDR1 SGDLS, CDR2 YYNGEE. In nucleotides, the CDR3 is TGTGCCAGCAGTGGTCGGGAGGGTCTTAATGAAAAACTGTTTTTT. Its translation is CASSGREGLNEKLFF.

Concerning this clone: At one end the junction does not follow the germline gene, possibly because of a read error. The chain combines TRBV2 with TRBJ2-6; D perhaps matches TRBD1 (5 bases). The germline V gene has CDR1 SNHLY and CDR2 FYNNEI. There are 16 residues in the CDR3. CDR3 DNA: TGTGCCAGCAGTGAAGAACAAGTCTCTGGGGCCAACGGCCTGACTTTC. Protein sequence: CASSEEQVSGANGLTF.

The sample holds a few counts of this clone. The chain links TRBV6-4 to TRBJ2-3; 7 bases align to TRBD2. V dropped 2 bases and J dropped 0; count of bases not matched to a gene: 5. The germline gives CDR1 MRHNA, CDR2 SNTAGT. The CDR3 covers 16 residues. CDR3 sequence: CASSDVAGESTDTQYF. CDR3 sequence (DNA): TGTGCCAGCAGTGACGTGGCGGGGGAAAGCACAGATACGCAGTATTTT.

V gene TRBV27 combines with J gene TRBJ2-4, with D perhaps TRBD2 (6 bases). The V end lost 2 bases, the J end lost 0 bases, and 11 bases lay between the germline ends. Germline lookup yields CDR1 MNHEY and CDR2 SMNVEV (reference sequence). CDR3 size: 16 residues. CDR3 sequence (DNA): TGTGCCAGCAGTTTAGACTGGGGACTAGCCAAAAACATTCAGTACTTC. It specifies CASSLDWGLAKNIQYF.

V and J are TRBV4-2 and TRBJ1-2; D uncertain. The germline V gene encodes CDR1 LGHNA and CDR2 YNFKEQ. This CDR3 has 13 amino acids. V shed 5 bases and J shed 8 bases, with 15 bases lying between them. CDR3 sequence: CASSTEGPGGYTF. Here the CDR3 DNA reads TGTGCCAGCAGCACCGAAGGCCCAGGCGGCTACACCTTC.

The CDR3 nucleotides are TGCGCCAGCAGCTTGGACGGGGGGCCAGCCAATGAGCAGTTCTTC. As protein: CASSLDGGPANEQFF. The chain links TRBV5-1 to TRBJ2-1; possible D gene TRBD2, 7 bases. CDR3 size: 15 residues. Trimming shortened V by 0 bases and J by 6 bases, and 13 bases separated the two germline ends. Germline lookup yields CDR1 SGHRS and CDR2 YFSETQ.

V is TRBV4-1 and J is TRBJ2-5; the match to TRBD2 covers 7 bases. Germline trimming cut 1 base from V and 5 bases from J; bases unmatched to any gene: 7. This CDR3 has 15 amino acids. Germline CDR1 and CDR2: MGHRA and YSYEKL. For the CDR3, the DNA is TGCGCCAGCAGCCAAGCCAGCGGGGCGTTCGAGACCCAGTACTTC. Encoded protein: CASSQASGAFETQYF.

V usage is TRBV4-1 and J usage is TRBJ2-7; a weak D match, TRBD1 (8 bases). The CDR3 is 15 residues long. The germline V gene encodes CDR1 MGHRA and CDR2 YSYEKL. V lost 1 base to trimming and J lost 3 bases, with 13 bases between them. CDR3 loop: CASSQGQGRVYEQYF. The DNA of the CDR3 is TGCGCCAGCAGCCAAGGACAGGGGAGGGTCTACGAGCAGTACTTC.

The CDR3 coding sequence is TGTGCCAGCTCACCCATCGGGGGGGGAATCGGCGGGGAGCTGTTTTTT. Its protein product is CASSPIGGGIGGELFF. The rearrangement uses TRBV18 and TRBJ2-2; 8 bases fit TRBD2. V shed 3 bases, J shed 7 bases, and the junction held 10 bases outside the gene matches. There are 16 residues in the CDR3. Germline V gene sequence: CDR1 KGHSH, CDR2 LQKENI.

The CDR3 spells CASSQRGTVRSPMNTEAFF. For the CDR3, the DNA is TGTGCCAGCAGCCAAAGGGGGACAGTCCGATCCCCCATGAACACTGAAGCTTTCTTT. The chain employs TRBV7-9 and TRBJ1-1, with 7 bases lining up with TRBD1. The CDR3 is 19 amino acids. Germline V gene sequence: CDR1 SEHNR, CDR2 FQNEAQ (reference sequence). V dropped 5 bases and J dropped 0; count of bases not matched to a gene: 18. The variable domain in full, completed from reference TRBV7-9 and TRBJ1-1, reads DTGVSQNPRHKITKRGQNVTFRCDPISEHNRLYWYRQTLGQGPEFLTYFQNEAQLEKSRLLSDRFSAERPKGSFSTLEIQRTEQGDSAMYLCASSQRGTVRSPMNTEAFFGQGTRLTVV.

The V and J genes are TRBV9 and TRBJ1-4, with TRBD1 as a possible D gene (6 bases). CDR1 SGDLS and CDR2 YYNGEE come from the germline V gene. The length of the CDR3 is 16 residues. V was trimmed by 2 bases and J by 3 bases, leaving 14 bases between them. CDR3 region: CASSVQTGTPNEKLFF. The CDR3 DNA reads as TGTGCCAGCAGCGTCCAGACCGGGACACCTAATGAAAAACTGTTTTTT.

This clone was counted once. This rearrangement joins TRBV30 to TRBJ1-4; tentatively, D is TRBD1 (5 bases). Per germline, CDR1 GTSNPN and CDR2 SVGIG (reference sequence). V lost 2 bases, J lost 8 bases, and 15 bases lay in between. This CDR3 comprises 14 residues. Here the CDR3 reads CAWSPLETDEKLFF. Here the CDR3 DNA reads TGTGCCTGGAGTCCCCTGGAGACAGACGAAAAACTGTTTTTT.

CDR3 coding DNA: TGTGCCAGCAGCGCTAATCGACTAGCGGGGGGACTTTGGGGTGAGCAGTTCTTC. Amino acid sequence: CASSANRLAGGLWGEQFF. The chain joins TRBV9 to TRBJ2-1; the match to TRBD2 covers 13 bases. The CDR3 loop spans 18 amino acids. Looked up from germline, CDR1 is SGDLS and CDR2 is YYNGEE. The trim removed 3 bases at V and 9 bases at J, leaving 15 bases unmatched.

V and J are TRBV5-1 and TRBJ2-3, with TRBD2 matching over 9 bases. The germline V gene encodes CDR1 SGHRS and CDR2 YFSETQ. The CDR3 consists of 17 residues. With 0 bases clipped from V and 0 bases from J, the junction kept 5 bases outside the gene matches. The CDR3 reads CASSLGPGLASTDTQYF. CDR3 nucleotide sequence: TGCGCCAGCAGCTTGGGTCCGGGACTAGCAAGCACAGATACGCAGTATTTT.

The rearrangement joins TRBV6-6 to TRBJ2-3; D gene ambiguous. Germline CDR1 MNHNY, CDR2 SVGAGI (reference sequence). The CDR3 contains 14 residues. V was pared by 3 bases and J by 6 bases, with 13 bases between. CDR3 loop: CASSYEAALDTQYF. The CDR3 DNA follows: TGTGCCAGCAGTTATGAGGCAGCTTTGGATACGCAGTATTTT.

This clone was detected once. The chain is built from TRBV7-9 and TRBJ2-7; TRBD1 might be the D (6 bases). Germline V gene sequence: CDR1 SEHNR, CDR2 FQNEAQ (reference sequence). The ends were cut back, 4 bases at V and 5 bases at J, with 24 bases in the middle. The CDR3 sequence is 17 residues long. In DNA, the CDR3 is TGTGCCAGCAGCTCCGAACATTGGGACACACGGACACACGAGCAGTACTTC. Translated, it gives CASSSEHWDTRTHEQYF.

The chain couples TRBV29-1 to TRBJ1-3; TRBD1 agrees at 8 bases. The CDR3 is 15 amino acids. Germline V gene data show CDR1 as SQVTM and CDR2 as ANQGSEA. V lost 8 bases to trimming and J lost 7 bases; unmatched junction nucleotides: 16. CDR3 sequence reads: CSTEGAQGDGNTIYF. The DNA of the CDR3 is TGCAGCACTGAGGGCGCACAGGGGGACGGCAACACCATATATTTT. Filled out from reference TRBV29-1 and TRBJ1-3, the complete variable domain reads SAVISQKPSRDICQRGTSLTIQCQVDSQVTMMFWYRQQPGQSLTLIATANQGSEATYESGFVIDKFPISRPNLTFSTLTVSNMSPEDSSIYLCSTEGAQGDGNTIYFGEGSWLTVV.

The chain combines TRBV9 with TRBJ1-3, with 8 positions matching TRBD1. Trimming took 0 bases from V and 2 from J; bases not matched to a gene: 4. Germline V gene lookup returns CDR1 SGDLS and CDR2 YYNGEE. The CDR3 contains 16 residues. Written as DNA, the CDR3 is TGTGCCAGCAGCGTAGGACCGGGACAGGCTGGAAACACCATATATTTT. Translation gives CASSVGPGQAGNTIYF.

In this sample, this clone is medium-sized. The chain couples TRBV6-6 to TRBJ2-7; 8 bases line up with TRBD2. With 0 bases clipped from V and 6 bases from J, the junction kept 10 bases outside the gene matches. CDR3 length: 16 residues. Germline CDR1 and CDR2: MNHNY and SVGAGI (reference sequence). The CDR3 spells CASSYSGRGDPLEQYF. Here the CDR3 DNA reads TGTGCCAGCAGTTACTCGGGGCGGGGGGACCCTCTCGAGCAGTACTTC.